The source of this TCR beta chain is a study of tumor-infiltrating lymphocytes in primary liver carcinoma (dated by TCRdb to 2017 to 2019). Background on the whole study: Hepatocellular carcinoma (four) or combined HCC and intrahepatic cholangiocarcinoma (one) was present in the five patients, who were three men and two women aged 30 to 69 years. To link TCRbeta repertoire diversity to the local molecular phenotype, the 25 to 30 tumor region samples were profiled with Agilent mRNA microarrays. The five patients had tumors staged T1-T3 N0M0, with maximum diameters ranging from roughly 4.2 to 10 cm. Reproducibility between technical replicate repertoires was high, with correlation coefficients above 0.95 and mean shared-clone rates approximately 0.9. Each sample produced about 3.65 to 8 million productive TCRbeta reads, and read depth showed no significant difference between tissue types. Across five regions of each liver tumor, along with adjacent normal tissue and blood, the study brought together TCRbeta repertoire sequencing, expression microarrays and whole-exome sequencing. A total of some 35 specimens from 5 patients went through TCRbeta repertoire sequencing, namely 25 tumor regions, 5 adjacent noncancerous liver tissues and 5 peripheral blood samples. Study-wide findings and limitations: Only roughly 7-24% of top clones appeared in all five regions of a tumor, which suggests that tumor-infiltrating T cells are spatially heterogeneous. The study included only five patients, and the authors note findings should be validated in a larger study. Repertoire overlap was found to be higher between tumor regions (mean about 36%) than between tumor-adjacent (about 17%) or tumor-blood (around 15%) pairs, consistent with antigen-driven expansion. Because sequencing covered only the TCR beta chain and unpaired alpha chains were not captured, true repertoire diversity is likely underestimated. Bulk unsorted samples precluded comparing CD4+ and CD8+ T cell repertoires. Compared with blood, tumors had a significantly larger share of the repertoire taken up by the top 250 clones (p = 0.039).

A single count supports this clonotype. Its cognate antigen has yet to be identified. This may stem from a read error, because a much larger clone lies one nucleotide away. Its CDR3 holds 14 amino acids, cysteine through phenylalanine. This entry keeps only the CDR3 DNA: 42 bases, framed from base 1. From the germline V gene (reference sequence), CDR1 is GTSNPN and CDR2 is SVGIG. Total RNA and DNA were co-extracted from roughly 18-30 mg of bulk tissue with the AllPrep DNA/RNA mini kit, without cell sorting. Surgical resection was performed in China between 2015 and early 2016 on about 5 patients with histopathologically diagnosed primary liver carcinoma. At the time of sampling, the patients were treatment-naive and had chronic HBV infection. Five spatially separated regions were sampled from each tumor: the superior, inferior, left-lateral and right-lateral poles, plus the tumor centre. According to histology, viable tumor cells made up more than 75% of every tumor sample. Fresh tumor and adjacent tissue pieces were bisected; one half was stored in RNAlater at -80°C, the other sent for histology.

TCRbeta-specific cDNA was reverse-transcribed from roughly 500 ng total RNA using a constant-region primer and ProtoScript II reverse transcriptase. The TCRbeta libraries were prepared through three rounds of nested multiplex PCR following a slightly modified ARM-PCR procedure. The first two PCR rounds used multiplex TRBV1-TRBV30 forward primers with a Cbeta reverse primer, each for about 10 cycles. Sample barcodes and Illumina adapters were attached in a final 25-cycle PCR using Deep VentR polymerase. Before sequencing, amplicons of 200-500 bp were purified from gel using a QIAquick gel extraction kit. The TCRbeta amplicons were sequenced with 250-bp paired-end reads on an Illumina HiSeq 2500. In the original analysis: To recover full CDR3 sequences, reads were quality-trimmed using Trimmomatic v0.33 and paired reads were then merged using FLASH v1.2.11. V, D and J germline segments were assigned to the rearranged TCRbeta sequences by MiGEC v1.2.1b. VDJtools v1.0.0 computed clonotype statistics and Shannon-Wiener diversity indices. Except for diversity analysis, only each sample's 250 most abundant clonotypes were used in subsequent analyses to reduce sampling bias. The public sequencing data were trimmed at Q25 with fastp and processed into clonotypes with MiXCR by TCRdb, which kept only in-frame beta chains. Records with the same CDR3 protein are collapsed into one entry carrying the most frequent genes and DNA. TCRdb, not the authors, supplied the V and J calls. For this sample there are roughly 50,000 distinct CDR3 sequences; around three quarters appear just once. About a quarter of the sample is held by the ten biggest clonotypes.

Specimen: liver tumor tissue from sampling region 2. In the paper's terms, the cell subset or site label means: tumor region T2, inferior pole. This chain is built from TRBV30 and TRBJ1-2, with the D gene too uncertain to name. This TCR came from a man in his forties or fifties with primary liver carcinoma and hepatitis B virus infection. The CDR3 protein: CAWSYRGQLYGYIF. In nucleotide form, the sequence is TGTGCCTGGAGTTATAGAGGGCAGCTGTATGGCTACATCTTC.